The next 14 T cell receptor beta chains were all read from a single sample in a study of T-cell memory formation after mild COVID-19. Each CDR3 protein is one row after TCRdb ran MiXCR on the 5' RACE reads. The repertoire includes approximately 560,000 distinct CDR3 sequences, around 15% of them detected once, and about 8.1% sits in the top ten. Input material: PBMCs or a T cell subset sorted from them (not recorded which). These receptors came from an adult woman who had mild COVID-19 (a few samples of this study predate the infection). Cell type and time point are not known.

The rearrangement joins TRBV5-1 to TRBJ2-3, with 8 bases fitting TRBD2. The ends lost 0 bases at V and 0 bases at J; junction bases unmatched: 3. Germline V gene lookup returns CDR1 SGHRS and CDR2 YFSETQ. The CDR3 is 16 residues long. This chain's CDR3 is CASSLARGASTDTQYF. The CDR3 DNA reads TGCGCCAGCAGCTTGGCGCGGGGGGCCAGCACAGATACGCAGTATTTT.

The V gene is TRBV12-3 or TRBV12-4, the J gene TRBJ2-2; D tentatively reads TRBD1 or TRBD2 (5 bases each). This CDR3 spans 17 amino acids. Trimming took off 7 bases at V and 6 bases at J, with 24 bases between the two ends. The chain's CDR3 is CASTQRGPPAKSGELFF. CDR3 coding DNA: TGTGCCAGCACCCAGAGGGGTCCCCCAGCTAAGTCCGGGGAGCTGTTTTTT.

This clonotype was seen repeatedly, ten times or more. The chain combines TRBV20-1 with TRBJ2-3, with TRBD2 matching over 7 bases. Trimming took 2 bases from V and 1 from J; bases not matched to a gene: 0. From germline, CDR1 is DFQATT and CDR2 SNEGSKA (reference sequence). The CDR3 consists of 13 residues. CDR3 DNA sequence: TGCAGTGCTAGACTAGCGGGCACAGATACGCAGTATTTT. Its protein product is CSARLAGTDTQYF.

This clonotype was seen repeatedly, ten times or more. The chain employs TRBV12-3 or TRBV12-4 and TRBJ2-5, with 8 bases lining up with TRBD2. The length of the CDR3 is 13 residues. V was clipped by 6 bases and J by 5 bases; unmatched bases: 5. The CDR3 sequence: CASRAPSGETQYF. DNA of the CDR3: TGTGCCAGCAGAGCTCCTAGCGGGGAGACCCAGTACTTC.

This clonotype was seen at least ten times. This chain joins TRBV7-9 and TRBJ1-1; unclear D gene. CDR1 is SEHNR, CDR2 FQNEAQ, per germline (reference sequence). The length of the CDR3 is 12 residues. V lost 5 bases and J 11 bases, leaving 15 bases between the germline ends. CDR3 bases: TGTGCCAGCAGCCTGCCGGCAGGAGAGGCTTTCTTT. Its protein is CASSLPAGEAFF.

The chain joins TRBV19 to TRBJ1-5; no reliable D call. Germline V CDR1 and CDR2: LNHDA, SQIVND (reference sequence). V lost 2 bases, J lost 3 bases, and 5 bases lay in between. The CDR3 loop spans 13 amino acids. The CDR3 loop is CASSINANQPQHF. CDR3 DNA: TGTGCCAGTAGTATAAATGCCAATCAGCCCCAGCATTTT.

The sample holds a few counts of this clonotype. The chain links TRBV27 to TRBJ2-5, with 8 bases fitting TRBD1. The germline V gene encodes CDR1 MNHEY and CDR2 SMNVEV (reference sequence). Trimming took 5 bases from V and 5 from J; bases not matched to a gene: 7. CDR3 length equals 14 residues. CDR3 DNA sequence: TGTGCCAGCAGTCCAGACAGGGGTTGGGAGACCCAGTACTTC. Protein: CASSPDRGWETQYF.

This chain connects TRBV7-3 to TRBJ2-7, with 13 nucleotides matching TRBD2. This CDR3 has 13 residues. Germline V lookup: CDR1 SGHTA, CDR2 FQGTGA. Trimming took 5 bases from V and 7 from J; bases not matched to a gene: 2. CDR3 sequence reads: CASSRLAGGEQYF. The CDR3 region has the DNA TGTGCCAGCAGCCGACTAGCGGGAGGTGAGCAGTACTTC.

This clonotype turned up a few times. The chain combines TRBV4-3 with TRBJ1-1; D might be TRBD1 (5 bases). CDR3 length: 16 amino acids. Germline values: CDR1 LGHNA, CDR2 YSLEER. Trimming stripped 6 bases from V and 4 bases from J, with 21 bases between. The CDR3 here is CASRLRAANGGTEAFF. CDR3 DNA: TGCGCCAGCAGGCTCCGGGCGGCAAACGGGGGCACTGAAGCTTTCTTT.

This clonotype was seen more than once but under ten times. This rearrangement joins TRBV3-1 to TRBJ2-7, with D uncertain. This CDR3 is built from 13 residues. Per the germline V gene, CDR1 is LGHDT and CDR2 is YNNKEL (reference sequence). V lost 1 base to trimming and J lost 6 bases, with 10 bases between them. The CDR3 loop is CASSQGSRREQYF. The CDR3, as DNA: TGTGCCAGCAGCCAAGGTTCGCGTCGCGAGCAGTACTTC.

This clonotype was counted a few times. V usage is TRBV5-1 and J usage is TRBJ2-1; TRBD2 aligns across 11 bases. V dropped 4 bases and J dropped 4; count of bases not matched to a gene: 7. The CDR3 contains 16 residues. The germline CDR1 and CDR2 sequences are SGHRS and YFSETQ. CDR3 residues: CASSLTSGGMYNEQFF. CDR3 nucleotides: TGCGCCAGCAGCCTAACTAGCGGGGGAATGTACAATGAGCAGTTCTTC.

This clonotype was counted only a few times. V usage is TRBV6-5 and J usage is TRBJ2-3, with a weak D call TRBD1 (5 bases). The CDR3 extends over 14 amino acids. The ends were cut back, 6 bases at V and 9 bases at J, with 19 bases in the middle. Germline V gene lookup returns CDR1 MNHEY and CDR2 SVGAGI. CDR3 sequence: CASRTYAGQRTQYF. Written as DNA, the CDR3 is TGTGCCAGCAGGACGTACGCAGGGCAGAGGACGCAGTATTTT.

This chain joins TRBV20-1 and TRBJ1-3; D remains ambiguous. The CDR3 is 17 amino acids. In germline, CDR1 is DFQATT, CDR2 SNEGSKA (reference sequence). The ends were cut back, 0 bases at V and 0 bases at J, with 15 bases in the middle. In DNA form, the CDR3 reads TGCAGTGCTAGAGATCCGGGATCCACCACCTCTGGAAACACCATATATTTT. Translating it yields CSARDPGSTTSGNTIYF.

This clonotype was seen a handful of times. V usage is TRBV7-2 and J usage is TRBJ1-6; 8 bases agree with TRBD1. This CDR3 region has 13 residues. CDR1 and CDR2 (germline): SGHTA, FQGNSA. V lost 6 bases to trimming and J lost 10 bases; unmatched junction nucleotides: 5. This CDR3 reads CASRLTGESPLHF. CDR3 in DNA: TGTGCCAGCAGATTGACAGGGGAATCACCCCTCCACTTT.